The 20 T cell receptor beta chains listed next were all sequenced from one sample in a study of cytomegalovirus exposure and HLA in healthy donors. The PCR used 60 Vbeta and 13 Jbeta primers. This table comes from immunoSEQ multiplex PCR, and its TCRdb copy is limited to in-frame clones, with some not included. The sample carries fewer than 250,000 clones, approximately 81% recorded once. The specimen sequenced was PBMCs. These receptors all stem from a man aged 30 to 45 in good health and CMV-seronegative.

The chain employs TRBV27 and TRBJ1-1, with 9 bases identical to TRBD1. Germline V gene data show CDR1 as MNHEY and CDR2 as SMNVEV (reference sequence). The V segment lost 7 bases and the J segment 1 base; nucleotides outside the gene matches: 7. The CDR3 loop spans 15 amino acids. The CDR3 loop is CASNRQGVSNTEAFF. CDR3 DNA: TGTGCCAGCAACAGACAGGGGGTCTCGAACACTGAAGCTTTCTTT.

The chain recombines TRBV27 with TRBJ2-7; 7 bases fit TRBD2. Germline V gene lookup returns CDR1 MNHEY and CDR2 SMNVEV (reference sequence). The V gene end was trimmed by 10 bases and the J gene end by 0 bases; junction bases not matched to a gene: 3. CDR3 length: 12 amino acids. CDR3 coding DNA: TGTGCCACCAGGACTAGCTCCTACGAGCAGTACTTC. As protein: CATRTSSYEQYF.

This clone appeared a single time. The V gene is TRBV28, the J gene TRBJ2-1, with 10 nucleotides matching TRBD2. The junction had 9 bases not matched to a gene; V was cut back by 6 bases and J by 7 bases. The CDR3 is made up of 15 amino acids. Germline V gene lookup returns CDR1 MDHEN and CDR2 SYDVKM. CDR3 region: CASSPNGLAVNEQFF. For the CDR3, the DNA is TGTGCCAGCAGCCCGAATGGACTAGCGGTGAATGAGCAGTTCTTC. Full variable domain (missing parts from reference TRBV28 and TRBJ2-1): DVKVTQSSRYLVKRTGEKVFLECVQDMDHENMFWYRQDPGLGLRLIYFSYDVKMKEKGDIPEGYSVSREKKERFSLILESASTNQTSMYLCASSPNGLAVNEQFFGPGTRLTVL.

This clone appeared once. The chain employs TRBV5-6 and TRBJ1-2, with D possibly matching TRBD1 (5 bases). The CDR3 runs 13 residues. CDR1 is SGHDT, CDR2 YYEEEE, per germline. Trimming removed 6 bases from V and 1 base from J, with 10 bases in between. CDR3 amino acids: CASTRTHNYGYTF. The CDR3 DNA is TGTGCCAGCACCCGGACACATAACTATGGCTACACCTTC.

CDR3 nucleotides: TGTGCCAGCAGTAAGGCGGGGTACGAGCAGTACTTC. Translated: CASSKAGYEQYF. The V gene is TRBV2, the J gene TRBJ2-7; maybe TRBD2 (6 bases). Per the germline V gene, CDR1 is SNHLY and CDR2 is FYNNEI. The CDR3 sequence is 12 residues long. The V and J ends lost 5 bases and 4 bases respectively, with 9 bases between them.

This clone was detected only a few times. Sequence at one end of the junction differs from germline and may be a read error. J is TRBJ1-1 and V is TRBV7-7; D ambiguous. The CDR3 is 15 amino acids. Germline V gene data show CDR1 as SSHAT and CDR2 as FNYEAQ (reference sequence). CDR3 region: CASSLDFEGDGEAFF. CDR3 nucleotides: TGTGCTAGCAGCTTAGATTTTGAGGGAGACGGCGAAGCTTTCTTT.

The CDR3 sequence: CASSGGLAGGRFINEQFF. The DNA for the CDR3 is TGTGCCAGCAGTGGGGGACTAGCGGGGGGGCGGTTTATTAATGAGCAGTTCTTC. The V and J genes are TRBV28 and TRBJ2-1; TRBD2 matches 16 bases. The CDR3 is 18 residues long. CDR1 and CDR2 from the germline V gene are MDHEN and SYDVKM. V dropped 5 bases and J dropped 7; count of bases not matched to a gene: 11.

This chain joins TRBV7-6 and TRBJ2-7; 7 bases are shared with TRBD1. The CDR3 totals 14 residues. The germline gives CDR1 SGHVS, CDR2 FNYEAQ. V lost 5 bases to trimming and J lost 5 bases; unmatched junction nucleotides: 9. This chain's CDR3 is CASSPNTGVNEQYF. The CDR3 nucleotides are TGTGCCAGCAGCCCGAATACAGGGGTCAACGAGCAGTACTTC.

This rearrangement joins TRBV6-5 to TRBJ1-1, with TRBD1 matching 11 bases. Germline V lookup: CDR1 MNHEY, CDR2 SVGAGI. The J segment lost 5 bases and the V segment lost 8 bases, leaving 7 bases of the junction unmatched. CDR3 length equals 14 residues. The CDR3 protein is CASARTGGRTEAFF. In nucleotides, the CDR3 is TGTGCCAGCGCACGGACAGGGGGCCGGACTGAAGCTTTCTTT.

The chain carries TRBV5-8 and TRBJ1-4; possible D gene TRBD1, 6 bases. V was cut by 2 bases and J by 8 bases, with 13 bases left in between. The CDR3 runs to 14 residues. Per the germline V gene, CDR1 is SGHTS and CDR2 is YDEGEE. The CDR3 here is CASSFRQVSEKLFF. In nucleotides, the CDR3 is TGTGCCAGCAGCTTCCGACAGGTCTCGGAAAAACTGTTTTTT.

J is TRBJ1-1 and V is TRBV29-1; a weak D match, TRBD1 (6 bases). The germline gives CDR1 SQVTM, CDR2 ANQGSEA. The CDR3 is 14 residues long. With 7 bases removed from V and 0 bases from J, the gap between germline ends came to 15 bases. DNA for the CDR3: TGCAGCGCCAAGGGGGGGATGGTGAACACTGAAGCTTTCTTT. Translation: CSAKGGMVNTEAFF. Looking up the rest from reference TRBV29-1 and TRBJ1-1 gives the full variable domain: SAVISQKPSRDICQRGTSLTIQCQVDSQVTMMFWYRQQPGQSLTLIATANQGSEATYESGFVIDKFPISRPNLTFSTLTVSNMSPEDSSIYLCSAKGGMVNTEAFFGQGTRLTVV.

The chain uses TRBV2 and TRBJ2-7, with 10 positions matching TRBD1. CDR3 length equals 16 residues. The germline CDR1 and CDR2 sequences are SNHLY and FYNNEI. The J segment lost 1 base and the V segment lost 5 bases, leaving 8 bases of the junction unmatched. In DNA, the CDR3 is TGTGCCAGCAGTCCGGGACAGGGGTTGGGTTCCTACGAGCAGTACTTC. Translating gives CASSPGQGLGSYEQYF.

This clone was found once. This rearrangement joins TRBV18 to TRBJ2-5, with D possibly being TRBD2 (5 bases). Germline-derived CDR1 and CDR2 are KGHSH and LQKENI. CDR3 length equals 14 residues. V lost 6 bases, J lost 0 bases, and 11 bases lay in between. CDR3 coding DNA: TGTGCCAGCTCCCGGGGATGGGACCAAGAGACCCAGTACTTC. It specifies CASSRGWDQETQYF.

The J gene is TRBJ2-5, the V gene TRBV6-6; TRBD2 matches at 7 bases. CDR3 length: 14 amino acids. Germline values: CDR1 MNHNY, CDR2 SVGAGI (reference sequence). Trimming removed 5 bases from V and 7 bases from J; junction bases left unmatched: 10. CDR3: CASSQLAVLVTQYF. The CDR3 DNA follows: TGTGCCAGCAGTCAGCTAGCGGTCCTCGTGACCCAGTACTTC.

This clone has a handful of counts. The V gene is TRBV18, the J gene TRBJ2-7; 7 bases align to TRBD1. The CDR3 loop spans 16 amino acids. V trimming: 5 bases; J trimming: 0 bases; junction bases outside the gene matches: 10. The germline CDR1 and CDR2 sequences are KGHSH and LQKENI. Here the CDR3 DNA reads TGTGCCAGCTCATTAGAAAGGGGGCTTGCCTCCTACGAGCAGTACTTC. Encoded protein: CASSLERGLASYEQYF.

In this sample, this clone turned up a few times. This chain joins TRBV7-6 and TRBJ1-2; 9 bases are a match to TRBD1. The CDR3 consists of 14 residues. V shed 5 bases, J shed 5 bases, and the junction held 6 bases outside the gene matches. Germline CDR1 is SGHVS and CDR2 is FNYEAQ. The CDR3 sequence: CASSRTGEGYGYTF. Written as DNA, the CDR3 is TGTGCCAGCAGCCGGACAGGGGAGGGGTATGGCTACACCTTC.

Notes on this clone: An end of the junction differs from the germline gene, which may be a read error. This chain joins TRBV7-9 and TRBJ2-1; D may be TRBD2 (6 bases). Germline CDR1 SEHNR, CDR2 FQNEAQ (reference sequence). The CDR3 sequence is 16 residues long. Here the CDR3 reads CSSSLGGQGGYNEQFF. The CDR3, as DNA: TGTTCCAGCAGCTTAGGTGGGCAGGGAGGATACAATGAGCAGTTCTTC.

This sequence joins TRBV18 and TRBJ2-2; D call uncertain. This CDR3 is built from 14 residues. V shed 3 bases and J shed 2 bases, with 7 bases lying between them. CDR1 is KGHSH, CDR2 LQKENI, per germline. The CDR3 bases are TGTGCCAGCTCACCGATTAGCAACACCGGGGAGCTGTTTTTT. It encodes CASSPISNTGELFF.

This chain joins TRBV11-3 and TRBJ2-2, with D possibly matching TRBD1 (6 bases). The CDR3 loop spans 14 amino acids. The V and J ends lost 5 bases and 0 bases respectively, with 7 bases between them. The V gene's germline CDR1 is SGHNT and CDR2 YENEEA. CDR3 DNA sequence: TGTGCCAGCAGCCCAGGGGCGAACACCGGGGAGCTGTTTTTT. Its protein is CASSPGANTGELFF.

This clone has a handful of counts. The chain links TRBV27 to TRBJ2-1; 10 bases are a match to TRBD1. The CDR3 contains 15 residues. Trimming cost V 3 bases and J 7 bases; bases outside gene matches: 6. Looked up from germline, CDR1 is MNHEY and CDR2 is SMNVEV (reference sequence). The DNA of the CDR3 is TGTGCCAGCAGTTTTGGGACAGGGGTGCTGAATGAGCAGTTCTTC. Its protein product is CASSFGTGVLNEQFF.